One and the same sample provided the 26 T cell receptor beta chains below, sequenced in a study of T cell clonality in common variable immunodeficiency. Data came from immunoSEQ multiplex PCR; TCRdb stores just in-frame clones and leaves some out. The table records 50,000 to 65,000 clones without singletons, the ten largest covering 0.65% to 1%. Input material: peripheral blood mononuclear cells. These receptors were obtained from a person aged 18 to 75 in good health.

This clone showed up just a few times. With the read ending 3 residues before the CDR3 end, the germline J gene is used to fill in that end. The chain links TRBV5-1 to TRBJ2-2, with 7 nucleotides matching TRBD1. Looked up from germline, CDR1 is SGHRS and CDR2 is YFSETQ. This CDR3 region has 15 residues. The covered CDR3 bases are TGCGCCAGCAGCTTGGGAACAGGGGAGCATTCACCG. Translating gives CASSLGTGEHSP. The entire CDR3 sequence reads CASSLGTGEHSPLFF.

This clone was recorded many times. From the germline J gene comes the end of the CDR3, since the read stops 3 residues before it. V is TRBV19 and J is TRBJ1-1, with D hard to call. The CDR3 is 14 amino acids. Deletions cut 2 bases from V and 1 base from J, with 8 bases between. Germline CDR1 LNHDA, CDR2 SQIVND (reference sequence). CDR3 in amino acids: CASSIPFSNTEAFF. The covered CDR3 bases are TGTGCCAGTAGTATACCGTTCTCGAACACTGAA.

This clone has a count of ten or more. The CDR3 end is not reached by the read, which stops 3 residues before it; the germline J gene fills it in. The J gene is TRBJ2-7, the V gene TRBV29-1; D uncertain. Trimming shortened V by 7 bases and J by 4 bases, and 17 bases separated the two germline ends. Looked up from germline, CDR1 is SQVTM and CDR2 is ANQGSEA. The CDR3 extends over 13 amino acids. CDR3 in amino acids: CSASTQLRYEQYF. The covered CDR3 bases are TGCAGCGCCTCGACACAATTGAGGTACGAG.

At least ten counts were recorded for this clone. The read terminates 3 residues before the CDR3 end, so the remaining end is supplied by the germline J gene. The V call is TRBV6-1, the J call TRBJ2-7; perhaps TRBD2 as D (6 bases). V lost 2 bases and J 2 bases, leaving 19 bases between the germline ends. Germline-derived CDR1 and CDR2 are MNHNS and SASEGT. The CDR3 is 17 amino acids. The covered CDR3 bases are TGTGCCAGCAGTGAACTCGGTTACAGCGGGTTCACCTACGAG. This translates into CASSELGYSGFTYE. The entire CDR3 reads CASSELGYSGFTYEQYF.

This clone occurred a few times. The CDR3 loop reads CASSFGSQGTQYF. The sequenced part of the CDR3 DNA is TGTGCCAGCAGCTTTGGGTCCCAGGGGACC. The chain recombines TRBV7-9 with TRBJ2-5; D possibly corresponds to TRBD1 (5 bases). The DNA ends 3 residues before the CDR3 does, and the rest of the CDR3 is filled in from the germline J gene. The germline V gene has CDR1 SEHNR and CDR2 FQNEAQ (reference sequence). The CDR3 covers 13 residues. Trimming left V 3 bases short and J 7 bases short, with 12 bases between.

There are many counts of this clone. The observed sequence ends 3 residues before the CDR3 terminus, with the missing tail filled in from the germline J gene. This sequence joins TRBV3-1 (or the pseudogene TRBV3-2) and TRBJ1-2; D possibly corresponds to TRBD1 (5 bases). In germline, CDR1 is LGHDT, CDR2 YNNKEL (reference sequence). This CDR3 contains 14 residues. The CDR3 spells CASSLQRGYGGYTF. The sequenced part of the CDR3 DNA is TGTGCCAGCAGCCTACAAAGGGGATATGGCGGC.

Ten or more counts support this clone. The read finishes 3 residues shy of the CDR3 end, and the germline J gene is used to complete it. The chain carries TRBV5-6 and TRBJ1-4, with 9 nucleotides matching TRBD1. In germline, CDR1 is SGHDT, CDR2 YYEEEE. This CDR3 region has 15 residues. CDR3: CASSLRGQGRSPLFF. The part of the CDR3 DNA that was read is TGTGCCAGCAGCTTGCGCGGACAGGGGAGGTCACCA.

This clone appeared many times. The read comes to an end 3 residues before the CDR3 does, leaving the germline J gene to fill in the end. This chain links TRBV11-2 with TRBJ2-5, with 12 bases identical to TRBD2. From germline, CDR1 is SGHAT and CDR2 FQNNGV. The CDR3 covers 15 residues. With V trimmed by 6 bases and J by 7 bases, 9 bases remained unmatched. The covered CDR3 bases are TGTGCCAGCAGTCCGGATCCTAGCGGGGGGGGGACC. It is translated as CASSPDPSGGGT. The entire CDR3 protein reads CASSPDPSGGGTQYF.

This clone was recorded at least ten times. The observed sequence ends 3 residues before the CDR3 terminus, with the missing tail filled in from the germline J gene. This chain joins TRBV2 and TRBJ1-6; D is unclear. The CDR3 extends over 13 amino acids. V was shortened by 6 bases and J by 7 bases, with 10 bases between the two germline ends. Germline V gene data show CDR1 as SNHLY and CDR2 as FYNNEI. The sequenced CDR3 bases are TGTGCCAGCAGGCCTATTTTAAATTCACCC. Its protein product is CASRPILNSP. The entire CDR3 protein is CASRPILNSPLHF.

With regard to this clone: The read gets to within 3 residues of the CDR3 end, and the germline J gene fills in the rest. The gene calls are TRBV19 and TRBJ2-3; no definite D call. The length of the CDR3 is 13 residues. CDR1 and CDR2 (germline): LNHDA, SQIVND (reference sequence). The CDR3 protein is CASSIGRVGSQYF. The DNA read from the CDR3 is TGTGCCAGTAGTATTGGCCGGGTTGGGTCG.

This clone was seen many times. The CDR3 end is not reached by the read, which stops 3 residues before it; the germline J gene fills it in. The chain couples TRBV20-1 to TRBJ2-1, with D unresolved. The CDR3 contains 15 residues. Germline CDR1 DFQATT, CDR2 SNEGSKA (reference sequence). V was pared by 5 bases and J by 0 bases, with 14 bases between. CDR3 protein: CSAGDQESSYNEQFF. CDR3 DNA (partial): TGCAGTGCTGGCGACCAGGAGAGCTCCTACAATGAG.

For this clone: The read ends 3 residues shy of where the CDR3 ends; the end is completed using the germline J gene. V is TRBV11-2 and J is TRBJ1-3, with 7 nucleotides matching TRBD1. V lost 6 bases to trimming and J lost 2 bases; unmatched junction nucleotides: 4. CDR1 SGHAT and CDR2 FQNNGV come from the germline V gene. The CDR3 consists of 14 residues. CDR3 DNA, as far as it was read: TGTGCCAGCAGAATGCAGGGGGCTGGAAACACC. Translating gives CASRMQGAGNT. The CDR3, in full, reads CASRMQGAGNTIYF.

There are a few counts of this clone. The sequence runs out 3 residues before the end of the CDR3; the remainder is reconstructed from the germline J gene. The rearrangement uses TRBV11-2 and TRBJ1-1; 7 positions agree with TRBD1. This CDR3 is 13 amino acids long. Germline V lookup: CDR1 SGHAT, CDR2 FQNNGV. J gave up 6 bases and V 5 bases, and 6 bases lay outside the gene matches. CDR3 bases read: TGTGCCAGCAGCCACGACAGGGCCGCTGAA. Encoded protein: CASSHDRAAE. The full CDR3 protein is CASSHDRAAEAFF.

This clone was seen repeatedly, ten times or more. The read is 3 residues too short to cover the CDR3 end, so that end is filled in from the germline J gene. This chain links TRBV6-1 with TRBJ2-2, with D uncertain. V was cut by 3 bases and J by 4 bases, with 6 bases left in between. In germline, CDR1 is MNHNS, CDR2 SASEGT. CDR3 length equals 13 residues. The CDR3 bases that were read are TGTGCCAGCAGTGACCTATTCACCGGGGAG. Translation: CASSDLFTGE. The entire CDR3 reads CASSDLFTGELFF.

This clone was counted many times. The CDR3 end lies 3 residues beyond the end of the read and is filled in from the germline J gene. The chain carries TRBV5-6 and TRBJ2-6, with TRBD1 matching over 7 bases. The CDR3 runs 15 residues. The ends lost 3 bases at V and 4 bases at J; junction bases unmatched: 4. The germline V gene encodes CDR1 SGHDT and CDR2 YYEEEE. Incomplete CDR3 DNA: TGTGCCAGCAGCTCCGACAGGGCCGGGGCCAACGTC. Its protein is CASSSDRAGANV. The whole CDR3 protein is CASSSDRAGANVLTF.

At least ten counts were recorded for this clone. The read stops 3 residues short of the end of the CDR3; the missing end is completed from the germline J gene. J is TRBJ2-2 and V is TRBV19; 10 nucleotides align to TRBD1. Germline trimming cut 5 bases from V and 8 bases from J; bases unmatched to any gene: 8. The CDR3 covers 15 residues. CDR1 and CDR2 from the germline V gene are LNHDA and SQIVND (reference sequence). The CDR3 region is CASSQDRGIGGELFF. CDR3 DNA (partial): TGTGCCAGTAGTCAGGACAGGGGGATTGGAGGGGAG.

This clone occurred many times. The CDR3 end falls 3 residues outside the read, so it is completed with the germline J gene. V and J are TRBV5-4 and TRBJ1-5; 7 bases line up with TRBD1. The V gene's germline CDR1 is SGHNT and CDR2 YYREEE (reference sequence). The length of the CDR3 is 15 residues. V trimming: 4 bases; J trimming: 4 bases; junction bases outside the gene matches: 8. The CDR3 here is CASSRQGEWNQPQHF. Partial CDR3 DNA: TGTGCCAGCAGCAGACAGGGAGAATGGAATCAGCCC.

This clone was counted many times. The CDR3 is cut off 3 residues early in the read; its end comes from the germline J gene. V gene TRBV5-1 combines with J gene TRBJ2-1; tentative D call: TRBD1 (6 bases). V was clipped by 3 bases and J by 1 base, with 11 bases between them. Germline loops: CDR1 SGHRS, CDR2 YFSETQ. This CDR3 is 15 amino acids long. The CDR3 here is CASSSSRGSYNEQFF. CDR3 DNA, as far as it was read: TGCGCCAGCAGCTCGTCTAGGGGGTCCTACAATGAG.

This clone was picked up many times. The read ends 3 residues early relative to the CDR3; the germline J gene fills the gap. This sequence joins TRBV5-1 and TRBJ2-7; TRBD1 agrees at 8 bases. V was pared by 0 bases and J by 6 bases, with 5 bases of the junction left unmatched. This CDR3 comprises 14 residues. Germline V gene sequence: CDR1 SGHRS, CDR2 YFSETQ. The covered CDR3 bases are TGCGCCAGCAGCTTGGGACAGGGGTTCAGCGAG. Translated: CASSLGQGFSE. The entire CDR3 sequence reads CASSLGQGFSEQYF. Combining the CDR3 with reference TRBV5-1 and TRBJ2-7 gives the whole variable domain KAGVTQTPRYLIKTRGQQVTLSCSPISGHRSVSWYQQTPGQGLQFLFEYFSETQRNKGNFPGRFSGRQFSNSRSEMNVSTLELGDSALYLCASSLGQGFSEQYFGPGTRLTVT.

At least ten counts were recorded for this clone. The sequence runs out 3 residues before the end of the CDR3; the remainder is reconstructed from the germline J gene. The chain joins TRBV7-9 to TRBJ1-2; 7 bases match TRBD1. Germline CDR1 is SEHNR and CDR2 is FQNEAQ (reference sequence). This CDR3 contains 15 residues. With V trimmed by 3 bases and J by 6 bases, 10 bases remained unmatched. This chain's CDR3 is CASSLGRGSFDGYTF. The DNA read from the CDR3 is TGTGCCAGCAGCTTGGGCAGGGGGTCTTTTGATGGC. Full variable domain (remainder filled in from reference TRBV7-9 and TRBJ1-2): DTGVSQNPRHKITKRGQNVTFRCDPISEHNRLYWYRQTLGQGPEFLTYFQNEAQLEKSRLLSDRFSAERPKGSFSTLEIQRTEQGDSAMYLCASSLGRGSFDGYTFGSGTRLTVV.

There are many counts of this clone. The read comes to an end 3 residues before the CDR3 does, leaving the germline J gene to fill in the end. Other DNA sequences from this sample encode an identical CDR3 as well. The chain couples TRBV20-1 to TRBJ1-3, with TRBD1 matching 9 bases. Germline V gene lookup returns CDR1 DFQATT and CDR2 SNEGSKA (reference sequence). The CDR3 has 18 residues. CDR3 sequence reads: CSAIPGQGLLSPRSTIYF. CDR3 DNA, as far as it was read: TGCAGTGCTATACCGGGACAGGGACTCTTATCCCCTCGATCCACG.

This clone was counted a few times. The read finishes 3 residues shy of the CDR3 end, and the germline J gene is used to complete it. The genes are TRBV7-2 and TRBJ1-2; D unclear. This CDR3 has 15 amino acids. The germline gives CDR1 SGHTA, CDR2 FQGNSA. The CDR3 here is CASSLGLASYNDYTF. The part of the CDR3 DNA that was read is TGTGCCAGCAGCTTAGGACTAGCATCCTACAATGAC.

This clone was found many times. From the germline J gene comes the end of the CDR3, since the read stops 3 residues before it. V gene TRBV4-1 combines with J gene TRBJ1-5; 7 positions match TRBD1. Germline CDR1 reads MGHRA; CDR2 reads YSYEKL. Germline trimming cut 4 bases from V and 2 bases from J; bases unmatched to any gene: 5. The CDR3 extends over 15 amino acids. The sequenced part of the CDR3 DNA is TGCGCCAGCAGCCGCAGGGGGTCTGGCAATCAGCCC. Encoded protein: CASSRRGSGNQP. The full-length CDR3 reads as CASSRRGSGNQPQHF.

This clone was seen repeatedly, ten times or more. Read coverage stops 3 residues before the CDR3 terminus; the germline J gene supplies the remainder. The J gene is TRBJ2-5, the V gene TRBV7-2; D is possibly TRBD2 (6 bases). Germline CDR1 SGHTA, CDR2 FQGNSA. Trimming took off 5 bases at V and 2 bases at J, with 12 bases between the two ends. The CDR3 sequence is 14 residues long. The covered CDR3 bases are TGTGCCAGCAGCCTTACCGGGGGACAAGAGACC. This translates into CASSLTGGQET. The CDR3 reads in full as CASSLTGGQETQYF.

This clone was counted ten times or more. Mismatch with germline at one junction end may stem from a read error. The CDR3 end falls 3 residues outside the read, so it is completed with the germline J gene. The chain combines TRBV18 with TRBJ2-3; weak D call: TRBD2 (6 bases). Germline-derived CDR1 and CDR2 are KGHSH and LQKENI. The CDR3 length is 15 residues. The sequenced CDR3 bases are TGTGCCAGCTCATCACCGGGACTCGGCACAGATACG. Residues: CASSSPGLGTDT. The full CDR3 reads CASSSPGLGTDTQYF.

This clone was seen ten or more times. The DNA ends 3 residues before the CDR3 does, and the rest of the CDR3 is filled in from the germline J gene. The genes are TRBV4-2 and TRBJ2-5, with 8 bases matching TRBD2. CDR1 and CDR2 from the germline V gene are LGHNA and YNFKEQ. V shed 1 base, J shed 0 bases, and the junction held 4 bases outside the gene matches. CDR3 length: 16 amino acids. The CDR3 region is CASSQGGSGNQETQYF. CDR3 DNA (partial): TGTGCCAGCAGCCAAGGAGGTAGCGGGAACCAAGAGACC.